Listed here are 30 T cell receptor beta chains from one sample, sequenced in a study of T cells in Graves' hyperthyroidism and ophthalmopathy. TCR beta CDR3 regions were amplified from RNA transcripts. The HTBI set primed first-round TCR CDR3 RT-PCR. TCRdb analysed the multiplex PCR reads with MiXCR anew, one entry per CDR3 protein. Of 500,000 to 600,000 distinct CDR3 sequences listed, around 45% are singletons. Material for sequencing was peripheral blood or thyroid tissue (not recorded which). Source of these receptors: an adult woman with Graves' disease, either hyperthyroidism or ophthalmopathy (not recorded which).

This clonotype was detected ten times or more. The chain links TRBV5-4 to TRBJ2-5, with D possibly TRBD1 on 6 matching bases. This CDR3 is built from 15 residues. Germline values: CDR1 SGHNT, CDR2 YYREEE (reference sequence). V lost 0 bases and J lost 4, with 13 bases in between. The CDR3 DNA is TGTGCCAGCAGCTTGGGTACACTAGGGGGAGAGACCCAGTACTTC. It translates to CASSLGTLGGETQYF. The complete variable domain, with remaining parts taken from reference TRBV5-4 and TRBJ2-5, reads ETGVTQSPTHLIKTRGQQVTLRCSSQSGHNTVSWYQQALGQGPQFIFQYYREEENGRGNFPPRFSGLQFPNYSSELNVNALELDDSALYLCASSLGTLGGETQYFGPGTRLLVL.

The chain joins TRBV7-9 to TRBJ2-5; D may be TRBD2 (8 bases). CDR1 is SEHNR, CDR2 FQNEAQ, per germline (reference sequence). Trimming took 5 bases from V and 5 from J, leaving 21 bases between them. CDR3 size: 16 residues. CDR3 amino acids: CASSPSGGGAEETQYF. CDR3 coding DNA: TGTGCCAGCAGCCCGTCGGGAGGGGGCGCGGAGGAGACCCAGTACTTC.

V is TRBV2 and J is TRBJ1-2, with D possibly being TRBD1 (5 bases). The V end was cut by 7 bases, the J end by 0 bases, with 15 bases between. Germline V gives CDR1 SNHLY, CDR2 FYNNEI. The CDR3 loop spans 15 amino acids. The DNA of the CDR3 is TGTGCCAGCATCCTAGCCACAGGAACTAACTATGGCTACACCTTC. Its protein is CASILATGTNYGYTF.

This clonotype was detected many times. This sequence joins TRBV20-1 and TRBJ2-7; 8 nucleotides agree with TRBD1. The CDR3 loop spans 13 amino acids. Germline V gene data show CDR1 as DFQATT and CDR2 as SNEGSKA (reference sequence). The V gene end was trimmed by 5 bases and the J gene end by 4 bases; junction bases not matched to a gene: 7. The chain's CDR3 is CSAVGTGVYEQYF. The CDR3 DNA sequence: TGCAGTGCTGTCGGGACAGGAGTATACGAGCAGTACTTC.

The V call is TRBV7-6, the J call TRBJ1-2; 8 bases align to TRBD1. Trimming removed 2 bases from V and 10 bases from J; junction bases left unmatched: 9. CDR1 is SGHVS, CDR2 FNYEAQ, per germline. The CDR3 totals 14 residues. The CDR3 DNA reads as TGTGCCAGCAGCTTATTCGCAGGGGGCTACGACTACACCTTC. It yields the protein CASSLFAGGYDYTF.

In its sample, this clonotype was seen many times. The rearrangement joins TRBV7-2 to TRBJ2-7; 7 bases are shared with TRBD2. This CDR3 contains 14 residues. The V gene's germline CDR1 is SGHTA and CDR2 FQGNSA. V trimming: 4 bases; J trimming: 3 bases; junction bases outside the gene matches: 6. The CDR3 nucleotides are TGTGCCAGCAGCTGGAGCGGGAAAATCTACGAGCAGTACTTC. The encoded protein is CASSWSGKIYEQYF.

The J gene is TRBJ1-3, the V gene TRBV6-1, with unresolved D. Between the trimmed V and J ends, which lost 6 bases and 0 bases, there was a span of 15 bases. From germline, CDR1 is MNHNS and CDR2 SASEGT. The CDR3 contains 16 residues. The CDR3 sequence: CASRAGPKNSGNTIYF. Here the CDR3 DNA reads TGTGCCAGCAGGGCCGGGCCCAAGAACTCTGGAAACACCATATATTTT.

The chain uses TRBV5-1 and TRBJ2-7; D uncertain. Germline CDR1 and CDR2: SGHRS and YFSETQ. Trimming stripped 5 bases from V and 5 bases from J, with 8 bases between. The CDR3 is made up of 11 amino acids. As DNA, the CDR3 is TGCGCCAGCAGAACCGTAGACGAGCAGTACTTC. Its translation is CASRTVDEQYF.

The chain joins TRBV12-3 or TRBV12-4 to TRBJ2-5, with D tentatively TRBD2 (6 bases). The CDR3 length is 12 residues. V was trimmed by 8 bases and J by 5 bases, leaving 12 bases between them. The CDR3 spells CASGGSVETQYF. The CDR3 nucleotides are TGTGCCAGCGGGGGGAGTGTGGAGACCCAGTACTTC.

This clonotype has more than one count but fewer than ten. The chain employs TRBV12-3 or TRBV12-4 and TRBJ1-3; D is uncertain. With 7 bases removed from V and 2 bases from J, the gap between germline ends came to 6 bases. CDR3 size: 12 residues. The CDR3 sequence: CASNRAGNTIYF. The CDR3 bases are TGTGCCAGCAATCGCGCTGGAAACACCATATATTTT.

The V and J genes are TRBV19 and TRBJ1-5, with D perhaps matching TRBD1 (6 bases). The V end was cut by 1 base, the J end by 3 bases, with 10 bases between. From germline, CDR1 is LNHDA and CDR2 SQIVND (reference sequence). CDR3 length: 15 residues. This CDR3 reads CASSIGTVPNQPQHF. The CDR3 DNA reads TGTGCCAGTAGTATAGGGACAGTTCCCAATCAGCCCCAGCATTTT. Together with reference TRBV19 and TRBJ1-5, the CDR3 gives the full variable domain: DGGITQSPKYLFRKEGQNVTLSCEQNLNHDAMYWYRQDPGQGLRLIYYSQIVNDFQKGDIAEGYSVSREKKESFPLTVTSAQKNPTAFYLCASSIGTVPNQPQHFGDGTRLSIL.

The chain recombines TRBV12-3 or TRBV12-4 with TRBJ2-5, with D possibly matching TRBD1 (8 bases). CDR3 length equals 17 residues. V lost 6 bases to trimming and J lost 2 bases, with 22 bases between them. DNA for the CDR3: TGTGCCAGCAGGACAGGGGTTGGGACTACTGAGCAAGAGACCCAGTACTTC. Its protein product is CASRTGVGTTEQETQYF.

Ten or more counts support this clonotype. This chain uses TRBV7-9 with TRBJ1-1; weak D call: TRBD1 (5 bases). The CDR3 covers 13 residues. Germline CDR1 reads SEHNR; CDR2 reads FQNEAQ (reference sequence). Trimming took 3 bases from V and 4 from J, leaving 9 bases between them. The CDR3 DNA is TGTGCCAGCAGCTTTGGGGCGGTCACTGAAGCTTTCTTT. It codes for CASSFGAVTEAFF.

This clonotype was recorded at least ten times. The genes are TRBV6-2 or TRBV6-3 and TRBJ2-2, with a weak D call TRBD2 (5 bases). The CDR3 contains 11 residues. Per the germline V gene, CDR1 is MNHEY and CDR2 is SVGEGT. V was trimmed by 7 bases and J by 7 bases, leaving 7 bases between them. DNA of the CDR3: TGTGCCAGCACTGCGGGCGGGGAGCTGTTTTTT. Translation: CASTAGGELFF.

This clonotype was detected ten times or more. The chain employs TRBV7-3 and TRBJ2-7; 8 nucleotides agree with TRBD2. In germline, CDR1 is SGHTA, CDR2 FQGTGA. Trimming took 2 bases from V and 5 from J; bases not matched to a gene: 11. The CDR3 totals 16 residues. CDR3 nucleotides: TGTGCCAGCAGCTTATCTCCGGGAGGGCGACTCCACGAGCAGTACTTC. Translating gives CASSLSPGGRLHEQYF.

This clonotype was seen repeatedly, ten times or more. This rearrangement joins TRBV4-1 to TRBJ1-1; maybe TRBD1 (6 bases). Germline-derived CDR1 and CDR2 are MGHRA and YSYEKL. The CDR3 consists of 15 residues. V shed 1 base and J shed 1 base, with 10 bases lying between them. CDR3 loop: CASSQGGLPNTEAFF. The CDR3 bases are TGCGCCAGCAGCCAAGGGGGGCTCCCGAACACTGAAGCTTTCTTT.

This clonotype was seen at least ten times. The V and J genes are TRBV7-9 and TRBJ1-2; a weak D match, TRBD1 (6 bases). This CDR3 is built from 16 residues. Trimming pared 2 bases from V and 4 bases from J, leaving 17 bases between. The germline gives CDR1 SEHNR, CDR2 FQNEAQ (reference sequence). For the CDR3, the DNA is TGTGCCAGCAGCTTAACGGAGGACAGTCTTCGCTATGGCTACACCTTC. The encoded protein is CASSLTEDSLRYGYTF.

This clonotype was counted ten times or more. J is TRBJ1-1 and V is TRBV13, with D unresolved. CDR1 is PRHDT and CDR2 is FYEKMQ in the germline V gene (reference sequence). This CDR3 has 15 amino acids. Deletions cut 4 bases from V and 0 bases from J, with 12 bases between. The CDR3 loop reads CASSSSGDMNTEAFF. The CDR3 bases are TGTGCCAGCAGCTCCTCAGGAGACATGAACACTGAAGCTTTCTTT.

As for this clonotype: The conserved phenylalanine or tryptophan is not found at the CDR3 terminus, so this likely reflects a read error. No DNA is shown, since the ends of the CDR3 on it are uncertain; the CDR3 is the one TCRdb lists. The chain recombines TRBV14 with TRBJ1-5. Counting both end residues, the CDR3 totals 10 amino acids. Germline V gene data show CDR1 as SGHDN and CDR2 as FVKESK. The CDR3 spells CASSLGTSGI.

Written as DNA, the CDR3 is TGCGCCAGCAGCTTGGTTCAGGTTAGCACAGATACGCAGTATTTT. Amino acid sequence: CASSLVQVSTDTQYF. The gene calls are TRBV5-1 and TRBJ2-3; D is unresolved. The CDR3 loop spans 15 amino acids. Trimming took 0 bases from V and 0 from J, leaving 8 bases between them. Germline assignment: CDR1 SGHRS and CDR2 YFSETQ.

With regard to this clonotype: A much larger clonotype is one base distant, so this may be a read error. V usage is TRBV5-1 and J usage is TRBJ2-5; the match to TRBD2 covers 12 bases. The germline CDR1 and CDR2 sequences are SGHRS and YFSETQ. The CDR3 totals 16 residues. CDR3 coding DNA: TGCGCCAGCAGCTTGGAGACTAGCGGGAGTGGAGAGACCCATTACTTC. This codes for CASSLETSGSGETHYF. The full variable domain, with the rest looked up from reference TRBV5-1 and TRBJ2-5, is KAGVTQTPRYLIKTRGQQVTLSCSPISGHRSVSWYQQTPGQGLQFLFEYFSETQRNKGNFPGRFSGRQFSNSRSEMNVSTLELGDSALYLCASSLETSGSGETHYFGPGTRLLVL.

This clonotype has just a few counts. CDR3 coding DNA: TGTGCCAGCAGACCCGGGCCCCACGGCAATCAGCCCCAGCATTTT. This gives the protein CASRPGPHGNQPQHF. This sequence joins TRBV12-3 or TRBV12-4 and TRBJ1-5; D gene uncertain. The CDR3 consists of 15 residues. V was trimmed by 6 bases and J by 2 bases, leaving 14 bases between them.

This clonotype has ten or more counts. At one boundary the junction diverges from the germline segment, which might be a read error. The V gene is TRBV20-1, the J gene TRBJ2-7, with D possibly TRBD2 on 5 matching bases. CDR1 DFQATT and CDR2 SNEGSKA come from the germline V gene (reference sequence). The CDR3 extends over 13 amino acids. CDR3 sequence reads: CSAREDVLEERTF. The CDR3 nucleotides read TGCAGTGCTAGAGAGGACGTTTTAGAGGAGCGGACCTTC.

This clonotype was detected a few times. The V call is TRBV7-2, the J call TRBJ1-2; D is undetermined. The CDR3 is 12 amino acids. V was clipped by 3 bases and J by 8 bases, with 10 bases between them. Germline V gene lookup returns CDR1 SGHTA and CDR2 FQGNSA. CDR3 sequence (DNA): TGTGCCAGCAGCTTCGCAGGCGTCGGCTACACCTTC. Translation gives CASSFAGVGYTF.

This chain links TRBV9 with TRBJ2-5; perhaps TRBD1 as D (6 bases). V dropped 4 bases and J dropped 2 bases, with 24 bases sitting between them. CDR1 and CDR2 (germline): SGDLS, YYNGEE. The CDR3 totals 18 residues. DNA of the CDR3: TGTGCCAGCAGCCCCCGTCCGAGTAAGGGGGACCATCAAGAGACCCAGTACTTC. Translation gives CASSPRPSKGDHQETQYF. Drawing the rest from reference TRBV9 and TRBJ2-5, the complete variable domain is DSGVTQTPKHLITATGQRVTLRCSPRSGDLSVYWYQQSLDQGLQFLIQYYNGEERAKGNILERFSAQQFPDLHSELNLSSLELGDSALYFCASSPRPSKGDHQETQYFGPGTRLLVL.

V usage is TRBV29-1 and J usage is TRBJ1-2; TRBD1 matches 7 bases. Losses at the gene ends were 6 bases for V and 8 bases for J; bases not matched to a gene: 6. Germline V gene lookup returns CDR1 SQVTM and CDR2 ANQGSEA. The CDR3 length is 11 residues. CDR3 sequence: CSVGHRGGYTF. DNA for the CDR3: TGCAGCGTAGGACACAGGGGCGGCTACACCTTC.

Ten or more counts support this clonotype. The chain has TRBV6-5 and TRBJ1-1; TRBD1 matches at 7 bases. The CDR3 sequence is 14 residues long. The trim removed 6 bases at V and 4 bases at J, leaving 8 bases unmatched. Germline V CDR1 and CDR2: MNHEY, SVGAGI. The CDR3 DNA reads TGTGCCAGCAGGTCCCCCAGGGGGGCCACTGAAGCTTTCTTT. It translates to CASRSPRGATEAFF.

Comments on this clonotype: The DNA is left out, because the CDR3 cannot be placed on it with certainty; the CDR3 is given as TCRdb lists it. The chain carries TRBV7-8 and TRBJ2-2; TRBD1, as called in the table, went unchecked against the DNA. The germline CDR1 and CDR2 sequences are SGHVS and FQNEAQ. The CDR3 spans 21 amino acids, including both terminal residues. The chain's CDR3 is CASSLDSYEQYFGPGTGELFF.

The chain recombines TRBV20-1 with TRBJ1-2, with D hard to call. The ends were cut back, 6 bases at V and 2 bases at J, with 10 bases in the middle. Germline V CDR1 and CDR2: DFQATT, SNEGSKA (reference sequence). CDR3 size: 12 residues. This chain's CDR3 is CSAQAGNYGYTF. DNA of the CDR3: TGCAGTGCCCAGGCGGGAAACTATGGCTACACCTTC.

In this sample, this clonotype turned up many times. The chain is built from TRBV2 and TRBJ2-7; TRBD1 matches 8 bases. The germline CDR1 and CDR2 sequences are SNHLY and FYNNEI. The CDR3 totals 13 residues. Trimming took 8 bases from V and 5 from J; bases not matched to a gene: 8. For the CDR3, the DNA is TGTGCCAGCGAAAGGGACAGGCTCGACGAGCAGTACTTC. Translating it yields CASERDRLDEQYF.